This entry describes one TCR beta chain. This sample is part of a study of blood T cell repertoires in COVID-19. Per the original data handling: Amplifying reference gene primers gave estimates of nucleated cell counts. Repertoires were generated with immunoSEQ multiplex PCR, while TCRdb's copy carries only in-frame clones and drops some. The V and J calls and clone size come from that table; D and trimming were worked out from the DNA. The repertoire holds around 450,000 clones, around 91% seen once, with more than 0.55% in the top ten. The CDR3 spans 13 residues. V was pared by 8 bases and J by 7 bases, with 6 bases of the junction left unmatched. Per germline, CDR1 LNHDA and CDR2 SQIVND (reference sequence). Participants, 18 to 89 years old, spanned around 26 US areas.

The chain uses TRBV19 and TRBJ1-4; the match to TRBD1 covers 8 bases. The specimen was PBMCs or T cells enriched from blood (not recorded which). This receptor was taken from a man between 18 and 29 years old who had recovered from COVID-19. The CDR3 sequence: CASRTGSREKLFF. DNA for the CDR3: TGTGCCAGTCGGACAGGGTCCCGTGAAAAACTGTTTTTT.